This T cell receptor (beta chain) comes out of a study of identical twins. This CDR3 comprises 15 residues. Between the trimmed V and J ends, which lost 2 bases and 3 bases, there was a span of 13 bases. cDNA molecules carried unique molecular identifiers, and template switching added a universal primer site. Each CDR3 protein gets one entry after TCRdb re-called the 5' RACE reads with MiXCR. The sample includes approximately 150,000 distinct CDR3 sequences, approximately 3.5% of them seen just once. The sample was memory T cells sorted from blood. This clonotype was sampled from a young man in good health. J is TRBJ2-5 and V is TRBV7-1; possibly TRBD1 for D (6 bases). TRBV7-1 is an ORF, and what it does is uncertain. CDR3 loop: CASSSPTGDKETQYF. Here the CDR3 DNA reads TGTGCCAGCAGCTCACCGACAGGAGACAAAGAGACCCAGTACTTC.